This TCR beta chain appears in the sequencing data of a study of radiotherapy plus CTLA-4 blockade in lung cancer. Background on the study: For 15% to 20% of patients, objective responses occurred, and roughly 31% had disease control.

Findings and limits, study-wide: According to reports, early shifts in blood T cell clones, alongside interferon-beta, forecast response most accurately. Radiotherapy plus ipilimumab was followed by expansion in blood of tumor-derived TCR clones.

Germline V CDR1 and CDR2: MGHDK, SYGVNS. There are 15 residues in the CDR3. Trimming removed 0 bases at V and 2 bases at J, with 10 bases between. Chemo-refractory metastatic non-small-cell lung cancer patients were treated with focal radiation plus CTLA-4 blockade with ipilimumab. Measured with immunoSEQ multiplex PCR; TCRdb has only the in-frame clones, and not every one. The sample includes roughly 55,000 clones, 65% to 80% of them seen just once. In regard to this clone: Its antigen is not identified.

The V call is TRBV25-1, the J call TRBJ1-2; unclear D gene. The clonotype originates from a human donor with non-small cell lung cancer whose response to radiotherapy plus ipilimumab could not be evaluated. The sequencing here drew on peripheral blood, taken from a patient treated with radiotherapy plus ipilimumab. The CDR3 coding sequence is TGTGCCAGCAGTGAATATAACTCACTGAACTATGGCTACACCTTC. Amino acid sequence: CASSEYNSLNYGYTF.